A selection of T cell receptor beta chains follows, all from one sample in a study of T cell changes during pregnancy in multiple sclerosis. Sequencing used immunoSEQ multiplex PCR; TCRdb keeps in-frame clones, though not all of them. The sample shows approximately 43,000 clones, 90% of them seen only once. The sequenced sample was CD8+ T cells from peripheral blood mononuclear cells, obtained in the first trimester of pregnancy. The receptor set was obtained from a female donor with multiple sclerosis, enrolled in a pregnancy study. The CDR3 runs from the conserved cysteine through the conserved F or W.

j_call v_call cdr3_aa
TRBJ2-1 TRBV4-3 CASSPRGSGESSYNEQFF
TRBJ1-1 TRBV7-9 CASGRQSEAFF
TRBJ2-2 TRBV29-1 CSVIYTGELFF
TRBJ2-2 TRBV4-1 CASSQDSPGTPGELFF
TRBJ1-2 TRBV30 CAGTAGRFYGYTF
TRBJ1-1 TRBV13 CASSLWGQGNTEAFF
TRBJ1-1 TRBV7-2 CASSLALGGDTEAFF
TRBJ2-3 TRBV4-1 CASRGSGSPSTDTQYF
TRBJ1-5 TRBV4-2 CASSQETGSNQPQHF
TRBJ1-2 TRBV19 CASSPDLLSRGGYTF
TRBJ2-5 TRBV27 CASGSPGQGTQRPQYF
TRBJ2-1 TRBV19 CASSIERTGLNNEQFF
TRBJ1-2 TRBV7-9 CASSLAGTVPNFNYGYTF
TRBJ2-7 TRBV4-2 CASSLEGTGYYEQYF
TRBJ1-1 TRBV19 CASSLTGAHTEAFF
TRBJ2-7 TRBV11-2 CASSLLEATGRYEQYF
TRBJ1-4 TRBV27 CASSSTGGELFF
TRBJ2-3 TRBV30 CAWSSSGSNTDTQYF
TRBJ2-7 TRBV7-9 CASSPYGGEREREQYF
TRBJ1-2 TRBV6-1 CATNHPGHRYGYTF
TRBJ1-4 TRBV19 CASSPDRLRLFF
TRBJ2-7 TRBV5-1 CASSWGPRDRTYEQYF
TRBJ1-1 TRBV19 CASSIVITGYTEAFF
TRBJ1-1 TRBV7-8 CASSLLQGATEAFF
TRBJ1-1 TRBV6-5 CATRYTGGSTEAFF
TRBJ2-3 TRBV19 CASTPQEGGTDTQYF
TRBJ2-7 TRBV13 CASSLRQRSSYEQYF
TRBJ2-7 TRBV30 CAWSVDNYEQYF
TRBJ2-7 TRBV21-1 CASSKTGGSALDEQYF
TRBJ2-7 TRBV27 CASSFTDRGHEQYF
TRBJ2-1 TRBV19 CASSIGGGYNEQFF
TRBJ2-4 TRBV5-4 CASSGGGTSGDPLDIQYF
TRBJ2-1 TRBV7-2 CASSLAPASSGSYNEQFF
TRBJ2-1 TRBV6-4 CASSDQTSGDYNEQFF
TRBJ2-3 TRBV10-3 CAIRASYTDTQYF
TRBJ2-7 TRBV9 CASSGGGPPYEQYF
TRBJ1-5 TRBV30 CACSGFNRGPQPQHF
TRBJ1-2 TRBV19 CASSIWTVNYGYTF
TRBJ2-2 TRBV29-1 CSVGGRELFF